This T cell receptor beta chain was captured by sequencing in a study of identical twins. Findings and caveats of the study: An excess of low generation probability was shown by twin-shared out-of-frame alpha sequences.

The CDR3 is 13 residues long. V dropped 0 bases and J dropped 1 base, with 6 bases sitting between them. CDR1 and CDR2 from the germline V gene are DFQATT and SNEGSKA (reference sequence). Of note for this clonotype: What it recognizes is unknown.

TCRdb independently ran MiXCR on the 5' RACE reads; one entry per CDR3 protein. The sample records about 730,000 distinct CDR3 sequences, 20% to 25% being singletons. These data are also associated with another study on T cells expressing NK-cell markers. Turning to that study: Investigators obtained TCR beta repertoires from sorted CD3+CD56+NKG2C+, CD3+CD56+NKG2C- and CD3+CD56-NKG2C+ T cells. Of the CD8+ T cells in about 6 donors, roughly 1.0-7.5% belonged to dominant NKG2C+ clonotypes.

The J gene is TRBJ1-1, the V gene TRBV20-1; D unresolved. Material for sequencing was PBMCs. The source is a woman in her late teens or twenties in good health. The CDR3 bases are TGCAGTGCTAGAGATACAGAGAACACTGAAGCTTTCTTT. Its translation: CSARDTENTEAFF.